This T cell receptor beta chain stems from a study of CD8 T cells in ankylosing spondylitis. A few counts support this clonotype. What it binds is unknown. Broader study findings: Matched ankylosing spondylitis synovial fluid reportedly contained a significantly enriched population of disease-linked clones. Ankylosing spondylitis blood seemed to carry a telltale TCR beta motif made of under ten highly homologous variants. In synovial fluid and blood from reactive arthritis, some motif variants were previously reported.

TCRdb passed the 5' RACE reads through MiXCR, listing each CDR3 protein once. The sample records about 460,000 distinct CDR3 sequences, approximately 5.3% being singletons. Germline V CDR1 and CDR2: DFQATT, SNEGSKA (reference sequence). This CDR3 spans 15 amino acids. Trimming took 6 bases from V and 3 from J; bases not matched to a gene: 12. The chain joins TRBV20-1 to TRBJ2-5, with 8 positions matching TRBD2. Specimen: blood, either unsorted or a sorted T cell fraction (not recorded which). The clonotype was recovered from a male donor with ankylosing spondylitis. DNA of the CDR3: TGCAGTGCCCAGCACCACCAAGCGGGGGAAGAGACCCAGTACTTC. Translated, it gives CSAQHHQAGEETQYF.